The rows below give T cell receptor beta chains drawn from one sample of a study of response to subunit inactivated influenza vaccine. MiXCR, run by TCRdb on the RT-PCR reads, gives a single entry per CDR3 protein. The sample lists about 650,000 distinct CDR3 sequences, approximately 15% occurring once. The sample here was PBMCs from blood, taken 14 to 15 days before vaccination. All receptors derive from a middle-aged man who received an inactivated influenza vaccine. Each CDR3 is given with its conserved first and last residue. Each record gives: J gene, clone size, V gene, D gene, CDR3 DNA, CDR3 protein. The D gene is left open where the match is weak. Some rows mark clone size as missing; the rest say once, few, many or name a class of expanded clone.

TRBJ2-2 | . | TRBV7-2 | . | TGTGCCAGCAGCCAAGTTTCTTCCGGGGAGCTGTTTTTT | CASSQVSSGELFF
TRBJ2-3 | . | TRBV5-8 | . | TGTGCCAGCAGCCTCGCAGGGTATTTT | CASSLAGYF
TRBJ2-5 | . | TRBV4-1 | . | TGCGCCAGCCGCGCCGTAGGAGAAGAGACCCAGTACTTC | CASRAVGEETQYF
TRBJ2-7 | few | TRBV12-3/TRBV12-4 | TRBD2 | TGTGCCAGCAGTTACTCGCGGGAGGGATTAAGGGAGCAGTACTTC | CASSYSREGLREQYF
TRBJ2-7 | . | TRBV4-3 | TRBD2 | TGCGCCAGCAGCCAAGATCGAGCGGGGATATACGAGCAGTACTTC | CASSQDRAGIYEQYF
TRBJ1-5 | . | TRBV6-1 | . | TGTGCCAGCAGTGAGCGGGCCACAAATCAGCCCCAGCATTTT | CASSERATNQPQHF
TRBJ2-4 | . | TRBV29-1 | . | TGCAGCGTTGTAGGGCAATCTAAAGTTACTCAGTACTTC | CSVVGQSKVTQYF
TRBJ1-2 | few | TRBV28 | . | TGTGCCAGCAGTTCAGCAGGGAAGAACTATGGCTACACCTTC | CASSSAGKNYGYTF
TRBJ2-1 | . | TRBV6-5 | . | TGTGCCAGCAGTTACTCGGTCTCTCCGAGCTCCTACAATGAGCAGTTCTTC | CASSYSVSPSSYNEQFF
TRBJ2-2 | . | TRBV15 | . | TGTGCCACCAGCAGAGATAGGTTGTCGAGCTACACCGGGGAGCTGTTTTTT | CATSRDRLSSYTGELFF
TRBJ2-1 | . | TRBV10-2 | . | TGCGCCAGCACTCAGACCGGGACCCACAATGAGCAGTTCTTC | CASTQTGTHNEQFF
TRBJ2-3 | few | TRBV6-5 | . | TGTGCCAGCAGTTACTTTGGGGGGCTCGGCACAGATACGCAGTATTTT | CASSYFGGLGTDTQYF
TRBJ2-3 | few | TRBV6-5 | TRBD2 | TGTGCCAGCGCGGGAGGGCGTACGCAGTATTTT | CASAGGRTQYF
TRBJ2-1 | . | TRBV27 | . | TGTGCCAGCAGTTCTGGACATAGCTCCTACAATGAGCAGTTCTTC | CASSSGHSSYNEQFF
TRBJ1-3 | few | TRBV15 | . | TGTGCCACCAGCAGAGATCTCGAATCTGGAAACACCATATATTTT | CATSRDLESGNTIYF
TRBJ2-5 | few | TRBV15 | . | TGTGCCACCAGCACCGGGCTAGGAGGGGAGACCCAGTACTTC | CATSTGLGGETQYF
TRBJ2-1 | . | TRBV5-1 | . | TGCGCCAGCAGCCCGACGGTAGGTTCTGATGTTAAGCAGTTCTTC | CASSPTVGSDVKQFF
TRBJ2-5 | few | TRBV12-3/TRBV12-4 | . | TGTGCCAGCAGTTTAGCGCTAGCGCTACAAGAGACCCAGTACTTC | CASSLALALQETQYF
TRBJ2-3 | . | TRBV11-2 | . | TGTGCCAGCAGCTTAGCCCTAAATACAGCAGATACGCAGTATTTT | CASSLALNTADTQYF
TRBJ2-1 | . | TRBV20-1 | TRBD2 | TGCAGTGCTAGACCCGATGGGAGGGCCTGGGATGAGCAGTTCTTC | CSARPDGRAWDEQFF
TRBJ1-5 | . | TRBV7-8 | . | TGTGCCAGCACGCCGGGCTCGAGCAATCAGCCCCAGCATTTT | CASTPGSSNQPQHF
TRBJ2-2 | few | TRBV4-2 | TRBD2 | TGTGCCAGCAGCCATAGCGGGGGGTTCACCGGGGAGCTGTTTTTT | CASSHSGGFTGELFF
TRBJ2-3 | . | TRBV28 | TRBD2 | TGTGCCAGCAGTTTGCGACTAGCGGGGATTTACACAGATACGCAGTATTTT | CASSLRLAGIYTDTQYF
TRBJ2-1 | . | TRBV7-9 | . | TGTGCCAGCAGCACCGGGACCCAAACTGGTGAGCAGTTCTTC | CASSTGTQTGEQFF
TRBJ1-4 | many | TRBV4-3 | TRBD1 | TGCGCCAGCAGCCCTGCTGTGACAGGGGGGAAGGAAAAACTGTTTTTT | CASSPAVTGGKEKLFF
TRBJ2-3 | few | TRBV2 | TRBD2 | TGTGCCAGCAGTCCTCCTTTGGGACTAGGAGGAGATACGCAGTATTTT | CASSPPLGLGGDTQYF
TRBJ2-4 | few | TRBV7-9 | TRBD1 | TGTGCCAGCAGCCCGGACAGGGGGCGAGCCAAAAACATTCAGTACTTC | CASSPDRGRAKNIQYF
TRBJ2-5 | few | TRBV11-2 | TRBD1 | TGTGCCAGCAGCTTAGATGCCCGGACAGGGGGACCGGATAGGGACCAGTACTTC | CASSLDARTGGPDRDQYF
TRBJ1-4 | few | TRBV15 | . | TGTGCCACCAGCGGATATAAGGAAAAACTGTTTTTT | CATSGYKEKLFF
TRBJ1-1 | few | TRBV29-1 | . | TGCAGCGGACGCGGGGGGGGTAGGGACACTGAAGCTTTCTTT | CSGRGGGRDTEAFF
TRBJ1-2 | few | TRBV4-3 | . | TGCGCCAGCAGCCAAGGCCGGACAGTTCCTCGATATGGCTACACCTTC | CASSQGRTVPRYGYTF
TRBJ2-1 | . | TRBV12-3/TRBV12-4 | . | TGTGCCAGCACATTCAAGGGGGGAACCTACAATGAGCAGTTCTTC | CASTFKGGTYNEQFF
TRBJ2-7 | many | TRBV29-1 | . | TGCAGCGTTGAAAAAGGGGTTGAGCAGTACTTC | CSVEKGVEQYF
TRBJ2-7 | few | TRBV11-2 | . | TGTGCCAGCAGCTCGGACCGGGCCTCCTCGTACAAGCAGTACTTC | CASSSDRASSYKQYF
TRBJ2-1 | . | TRBV20-1 | TRBD2 | TGCAGTGCTAGGGATAGCGGGGGGGTGGTATACAATGAGCAGTTCTTC | CSARDSGGVVYNEQFF
TRBJ1-2 | many | TRBV6-5 | . | TGTGCCAGCAGTTATTCCCGCCAGTACTATGGCTACACCTTC | CASSYSRQYYGYTF
TRBJ2-7 | . | TRBV2 | . | TGTGCCTCCCAGGCGGCCTACGAGCAGTACTTC | CASQAAYEQYF
TRBJ2-1 | few | TRBV18 | TRBD2 | TGTGCCAGCTCACCAAGGTACACTAGCGGGAACTACAATGAGCAGTTCTTC | CASSPRYTSGNYNEQFF
TRBJ2-2 | few | TRBV13 | TRBD2 | TGTGCCAGCAGCCCACCGGGACTAGCGGGGATCGGGGAGCTGTTTTTT | CASSPPGLAGIGELFF
TRBJ2-1 | . | TRBV29-1 | . | TGCAGCGTTGAAAAGCTAGAGGGTAGTGAGCAGTTCTTC | CSVEKLEGSEQFF
TRBJ2-5 | . | TRBV11-2 | . | TGTGCCAGCAGCGAGAACGGGGGTTTCCAAGAGACCCAGTACTTC | CASSENGGFQETQYF
TRBJ2-3 | . | TRBV5-1 | . | TGCGCCAGCAGCTCCCAACGGGACGGATGGGTAGATACGCAGTATTTT | CASSSQRDGWVDTQYF
TRBJ2-7 | few | TRBV29-1 | . | TGCAGCGTTGAAGCTGGCGCTGGTCGGTTTGCCTACGAGCAGTACTTC | CSVEAGAGRFAYEQYF
TRBJ2-2 | . | TRBV19 | . | TGTGCCAGTAGTATCTTGAGGGTGCGGGACACCGGGGAGCTGTTTTTT | CASSILRVRDTGELFF
TRBJ1-5 | . | TRBV2 | . | TGTGCCAGCCGCTTAGATTCGGGCAATCAGCCCCAGCATTTT | CASRLDSGNQPQHF
TRBJ2-1 | . | TRBV13 | . | TGTGCCAGCAAGTCGGGCCCCTACAATGAGCAGTTCTTC | CASKSGPYNEQFF
TRBJ1-1 | few | TRBV29-1 | . | TGCAGCGTTGTAGATCCGGGAGAGGCTTTCTTT | CSVVDPGEAFF
TRBJ2-5 | . | TRBV25-1 | . | TGTGCCAGCAGTGAAATAACCGGGACGAAGTACTTC | CASSEITGTKYF
TRBJ1-4 | few | TRBV5-1 | . | TGCGCCAGCAGCTTCGGGGCGGTGACTGAAAAACTGTTTTTT | CASSFGAVTEKLFF
TRBJ2-3 | . | TRBV28 | . | TGTGCCAGCAGTTCCCAGAGAGTCACAGATACGCAGTATTTT | CASSSQRVTDTQYF
TRBJ2-1 | . | TRBV7-2 | . | TGTGCCAGCAGCTTGGTAAGCGGACCCTACAATGAGCAGTTCTTC | CASSLVSGPYNEQFF
TRBJ2-2 | many | TRBV15 | . | TGTGCCACCAGCTCTGGATACACCGGGGAGCTGTTTTTT | CATSSGYTGELFF
TRBJ2-3 | many | TRBV5-1 | . | TGCGCCAGCAGCTTGGAGCATTGGACAGAGGGCACAGATACGCAGTATTTT | CASSLEHWTEGTDTQYF
TRBJ2-5 | . | TRBV29-1 | . | TGCAGCGCTCGCCCACTCATCTCCCAGGGGACCCAGTACTTC | CSARPLISQGTQYF
TRBJ1-1 | . | TRBV10-3 | TRBD1 | TGTGCCATCACGCCGGGACAGGGGAACACTGAAGCTTTCTTT | CAITPGQGNTEAFF